This T cell receptor beta chain is from a study of blood T cells in healthy people across ages. Points from the study as a whole: Roughly linearly, TCR beta diversity per million T cells fell as age increased.

It was with a sample-barcoded 5' primer and a J-beta primer mix that a second PCR of about 6 to 12 cycles was run. TCRdb reprocessed the 5' RACE reads with MiXCR, giving one entry per CDR3 protein. The sample has around 1,000,000 distinct CDR3 sequences, 30% to 40% seen once; the top ten hold roughly 14%. The CDR3 spans 12 residues. Germline-derived CDR1 and CDR2 are SEHNR and FQNEAQ (reference sequence). V was clipped by 2 bases and J by 11 bases, with 12 bases between them. To note about this clonotype: Its target is unknown.

Material for sequencing was blood. The rearrangement joins TRBV7-9 to TRBJ2-5; unclear D gene. This sequence was found in a man aged 18 to 35 in good health. CDR3 nucleotide sequence: TGTGCCAGCAGCTTATCAGACAATGAGCAGTACTTC. It yields the protein CASSLSDNEQYF.